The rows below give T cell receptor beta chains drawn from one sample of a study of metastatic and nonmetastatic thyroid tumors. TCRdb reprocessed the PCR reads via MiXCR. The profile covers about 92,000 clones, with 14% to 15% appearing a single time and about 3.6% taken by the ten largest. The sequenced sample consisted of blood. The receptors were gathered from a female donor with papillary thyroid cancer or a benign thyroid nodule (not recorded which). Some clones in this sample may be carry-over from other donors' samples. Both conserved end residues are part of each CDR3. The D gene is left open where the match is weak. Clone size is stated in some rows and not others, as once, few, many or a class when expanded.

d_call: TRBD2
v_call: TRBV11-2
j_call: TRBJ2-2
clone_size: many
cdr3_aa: CASSLDDWRGGLNTGELFF
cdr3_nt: TGTGCCAGCAGCTTAGATGATTGGCGGGGGGGCTTGAACACCGGGGAGCTGTTTTTT

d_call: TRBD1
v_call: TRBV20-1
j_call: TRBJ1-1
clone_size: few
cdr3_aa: CSAPTGGLNTEAFF
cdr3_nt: TGCAGTGCGCCGACAGGGGGCCTGAACACTGAAGCTTTCTTT

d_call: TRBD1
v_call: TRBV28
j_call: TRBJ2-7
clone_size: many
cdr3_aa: CASRGDRSSYEQYF
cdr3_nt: TGTGCCAGCAGGGGGGACAGGTCATCCTACGAGCAGTACTTC

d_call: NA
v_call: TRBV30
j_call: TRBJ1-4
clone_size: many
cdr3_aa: CAWSATMVGEKLFF
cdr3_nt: TGTGCCTGGAGTGCGACGATGGTTGGGGAAAAACTGTTTTTT

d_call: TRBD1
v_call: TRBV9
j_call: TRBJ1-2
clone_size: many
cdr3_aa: CASSAGTEYGYTF
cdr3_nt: TGTGCCAGCAGCGCCGGGACAGAGTATGGCTACACCTTC

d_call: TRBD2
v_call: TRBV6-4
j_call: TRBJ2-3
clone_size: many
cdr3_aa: CASSDSSGGTDTQYF
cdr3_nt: TGTGCCAGCAGTGACTCTAGCGGGGGCACAGATACGCAGTATTTT

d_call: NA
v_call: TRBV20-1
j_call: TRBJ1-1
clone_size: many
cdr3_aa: CSASVRNTEAFF
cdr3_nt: TGCAGTGCTTCCGTCAGGAACACTGAAGCTTTCTTT

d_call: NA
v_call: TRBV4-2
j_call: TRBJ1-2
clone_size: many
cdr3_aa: CASSQGWAGGGYTF
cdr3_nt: TGTGCCAGCAGCCAAGGCTGGGCAGGAGGTGGCTACACCTTC

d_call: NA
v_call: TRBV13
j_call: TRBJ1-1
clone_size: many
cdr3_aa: CAGCVRGFNMNTEAFF
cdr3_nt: TGTGCCGGCTGCGTGAGAGGGTTCAACATGAACACTGAAGCTTTCTTT

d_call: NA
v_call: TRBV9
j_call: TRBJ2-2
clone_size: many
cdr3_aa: CASSNTGELFF
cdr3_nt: TGTGCCAGCAGCAACACCGGGGAGCTGTTTTTT

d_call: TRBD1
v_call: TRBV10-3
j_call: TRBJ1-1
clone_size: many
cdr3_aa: CAISELPGQGRGSTEAFF
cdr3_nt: TGTGCCATCAGTGAGTTACCGGGACAGGGGCGGGGGAGCACTGAAGCTTTCTTT

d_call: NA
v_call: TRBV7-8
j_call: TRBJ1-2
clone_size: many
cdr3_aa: CASSPTGRTLWTHYGYTF
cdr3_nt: TGTGCCAGCAGCCCTACGGGTAGGACCCTCTGGACTCACTATGGCTACACCTTC

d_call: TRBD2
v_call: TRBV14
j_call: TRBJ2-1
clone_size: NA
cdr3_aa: CASSVGGSTNNEQFF
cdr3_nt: TGTGCCAGCAGCGTCGGGGGGTCCACTAACAATGAGCAGTTCTTC

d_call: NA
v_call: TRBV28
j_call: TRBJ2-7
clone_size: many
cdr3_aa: CASSQQQGGPSYEQYF
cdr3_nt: TGTGCCAGCAGTCAACAACAGGGAGGGCCCTCCTACGAGCAGTACTTC

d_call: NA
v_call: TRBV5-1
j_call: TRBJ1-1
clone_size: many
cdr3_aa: CASSLGSGINTEAFF
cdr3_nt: TGCGCCAGCAGCTTAGGCTCAGGGATAAACACTGAAGCTTTCTTT

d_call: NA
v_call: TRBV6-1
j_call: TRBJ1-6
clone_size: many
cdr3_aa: CAASTNSPLHF
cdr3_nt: TGTGCCGCCTCGACTAATTCACCCCTCCACTTT

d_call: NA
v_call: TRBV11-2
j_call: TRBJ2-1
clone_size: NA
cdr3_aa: CASSLEGTLSYNEQFF
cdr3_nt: TGTGCCAGCAGCTTAGAGGGGACTCTCTCCTACAATGAGCAGTTCTTC

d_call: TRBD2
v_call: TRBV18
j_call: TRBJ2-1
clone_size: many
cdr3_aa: CASSQLAGTYNEQFF
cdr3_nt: TGTGCCAGCTCTCAACTAGCGGGGACCTACAATGAGCAGTTCTTC

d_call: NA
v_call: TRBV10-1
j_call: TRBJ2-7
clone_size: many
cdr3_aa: CASSDSISYEQYF
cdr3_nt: TGCGCCAGCAGTGACAGTATCTCCTACGAGCAGTACTTC

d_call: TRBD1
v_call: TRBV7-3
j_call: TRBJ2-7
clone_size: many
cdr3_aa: CASSQDRGPALEQYF
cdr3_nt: TGTGCCAGCAGCCAAGACAGGGGCCCTGCCCTCGAGCAGTACTTC

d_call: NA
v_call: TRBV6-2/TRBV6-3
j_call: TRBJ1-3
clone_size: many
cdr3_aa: CASTKYDFYSGNTIYF
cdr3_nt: TGTGCCAGCACTAAATATGACTTCTACTCTGGAAACACCATATATTTT

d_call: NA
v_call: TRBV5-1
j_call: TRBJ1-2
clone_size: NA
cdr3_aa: CSSSLAIGVGYTF
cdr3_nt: TGCTCCAGCAGCTTGGCCATCGGGGTCGGCTACACCTTC

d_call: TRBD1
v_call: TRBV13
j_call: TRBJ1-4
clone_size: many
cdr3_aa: CASSFTDRETNEKLFF
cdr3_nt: TGTGCCAGCAGCTTCACGGACAGGGAGACGAATGAAAAACTGTTTTTT

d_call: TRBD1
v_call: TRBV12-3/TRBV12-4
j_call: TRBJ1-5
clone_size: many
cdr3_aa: CASSLASGQGGWTQHF
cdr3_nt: TGTGCCAGCAGCCTCGCCTCGGGACAGGGTGGATGGACCCAGCATTTT

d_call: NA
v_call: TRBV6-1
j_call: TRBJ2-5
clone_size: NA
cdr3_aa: CASKSAGLNAQETQYF
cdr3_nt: TGTGCCAGCAAGTCGGCGGGGCTAAACGCCCAAGAGACCCAGTACTTC

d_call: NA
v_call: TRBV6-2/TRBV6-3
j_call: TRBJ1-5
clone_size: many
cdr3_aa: CASSYLPGREQPQHF
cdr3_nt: TGTGCCAGCAGTTACCTCCCCGGGCGAGAACAGCCCCAGCATTTT

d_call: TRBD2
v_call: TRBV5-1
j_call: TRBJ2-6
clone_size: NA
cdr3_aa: CASILLAGGSGANVLTF
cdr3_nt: TGCGCCAGCATCTTGCTAGCGGGGGGCTCTGGGGCCAACGTCCTGACTTTC

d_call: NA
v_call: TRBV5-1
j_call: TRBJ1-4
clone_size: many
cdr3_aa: CASSMSLATSLGEKLFF
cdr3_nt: TGCGCCAGCAGCATGTCATTAGCGACCAGCCTTGGTGAAAAACTGTTTTTT

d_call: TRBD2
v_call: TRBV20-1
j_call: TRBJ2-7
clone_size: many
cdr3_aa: CSAPAPGGGDYEQYF
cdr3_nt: TGCAGTGCCCCCGCCCCGGGCGGGGGAGATTACGAGCAGTACTTC

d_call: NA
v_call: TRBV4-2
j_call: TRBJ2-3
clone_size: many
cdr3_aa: CASSQGGRGSTDTQYF
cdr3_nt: TGTGCCAGCAGCCAAGGGGGACGGGGAAGCACAGATACGCAGTATTTT

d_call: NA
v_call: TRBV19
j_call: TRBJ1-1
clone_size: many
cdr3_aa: CASSLGVEAFF
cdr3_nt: TGTGCCAGTAGTTTAGGGGTTGAAGCTTTCTTT

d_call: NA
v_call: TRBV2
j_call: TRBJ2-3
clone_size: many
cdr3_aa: CASKWAALSTDTQYF
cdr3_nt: TGTGCCAGCAAATGGGCGGCACTTAGCACAGATACGCAGTATTTT

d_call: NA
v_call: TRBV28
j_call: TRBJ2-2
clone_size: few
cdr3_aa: CASSPGRTEWNTGELFF
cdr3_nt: TGTGCCAGCAGCCCAGGGCGTACAGAATGGAACACCGGGGAGCTGTTTTTT

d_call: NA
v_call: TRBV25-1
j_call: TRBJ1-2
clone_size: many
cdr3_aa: CASSLLTGVPPNYGYTF
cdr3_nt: TGTGCCAGCAGTTTACTTACCGGGGTCCCCCCCAACTATGGCTACACCTTC

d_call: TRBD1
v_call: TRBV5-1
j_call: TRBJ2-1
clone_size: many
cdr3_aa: CASSLTGTGWQFF
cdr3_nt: TGCGCCAGCAGCTTGACCGGGACAGGGTGGCAGTTCTTC

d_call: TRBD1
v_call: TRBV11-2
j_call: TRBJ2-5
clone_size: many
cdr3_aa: CASSLETGSFDQYF
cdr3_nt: TGTGCCAGCAGCTTGGAGACAGGGTCTTTCGACCAGTACTTC

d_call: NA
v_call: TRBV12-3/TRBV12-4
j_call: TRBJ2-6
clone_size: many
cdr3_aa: CASSLRRVGANVLTF
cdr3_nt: TGTGCCAGCAGTTTAAGGCGGGTCGGGGCCAACGTCCTGACTTTC

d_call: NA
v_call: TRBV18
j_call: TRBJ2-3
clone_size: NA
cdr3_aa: CASSAARGADTQYF
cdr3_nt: TGTGCCAGCTCAGCCGCACGAGGGGCAGATACGCAGTATTTT

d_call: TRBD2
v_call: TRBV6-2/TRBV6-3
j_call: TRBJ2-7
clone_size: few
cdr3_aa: CASTKSALAGATSYEQYF
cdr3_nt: TGTGCCAGCACTAAATCCGCACTAGCGGGGGCCACCTCCTACGAGCAGTACTTC

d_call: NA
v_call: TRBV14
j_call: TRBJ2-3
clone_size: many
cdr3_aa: CASSQGGAPDTQYF
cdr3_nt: TGTGCCAGCAGCCAGGGGGGGGCCCCAGATACGCAGTATTTT

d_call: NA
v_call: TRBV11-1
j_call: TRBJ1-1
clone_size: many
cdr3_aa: CASSPTRLLLGTEAFF
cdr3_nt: TGTGCCAGCAGCCCCACCCGACTTCTGTTGGGCACTGAAGCTTTCTTT

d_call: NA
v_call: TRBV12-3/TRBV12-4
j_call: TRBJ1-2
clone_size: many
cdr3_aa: CASSPNRVENYGYTF
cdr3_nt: TGTGCCAGCAGTCCTAACAGGGTAGAGAACTATGGCTACACCTTC

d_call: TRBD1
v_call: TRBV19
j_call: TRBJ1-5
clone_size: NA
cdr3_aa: CVSSDREVQPQHF
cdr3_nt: TGTGTAAGTAGTGACAGGGAGGTGCAGCCCCAGCATTTT

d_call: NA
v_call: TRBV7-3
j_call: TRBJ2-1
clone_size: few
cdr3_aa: CASSLGGTPSNEQFF
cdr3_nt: TGTGCCAGCAGCTTAGGAGGGACGCCATCCAATGAGCAGTTCTTC

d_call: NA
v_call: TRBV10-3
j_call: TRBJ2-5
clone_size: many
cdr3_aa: CAISLGGVTQYF
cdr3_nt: TGTGCCATCAGCCTTGGGGGCGTGACCCAGTACTTC

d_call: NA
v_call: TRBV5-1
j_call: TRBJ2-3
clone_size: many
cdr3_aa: CASRRPGTPRGETDTQYF
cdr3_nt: TGCGCCAGCAGGAGACCCGGGACTCCACGGGGTGAGACAGATACGCAGTATTTT

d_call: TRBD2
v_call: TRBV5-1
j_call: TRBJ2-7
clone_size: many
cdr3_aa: CASSTGTSGNEQYF
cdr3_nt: TGCGCCAGCAGCACCGGGACTAGCGGGAACGAGCAGTACTTC

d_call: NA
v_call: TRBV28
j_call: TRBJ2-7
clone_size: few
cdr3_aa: CASSQSGYEQYF
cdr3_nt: TGTGCCAGCAGCCAATCAGGCTACGAGCAGTACTTC

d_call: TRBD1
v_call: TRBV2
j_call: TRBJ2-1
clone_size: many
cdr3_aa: CASSDQLTGIVNEQFF
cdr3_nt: TGTGCCAGCAGTGATCAATTGACAGGGATCGTCAATGAGCAGTTCTTC

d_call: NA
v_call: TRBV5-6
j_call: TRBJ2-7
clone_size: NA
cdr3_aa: CASSPNVRVNYEQYF
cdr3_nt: TGTGCCAGCAGCCCTAATGTCAGGGTTAACTACGAGCAGTACTTC

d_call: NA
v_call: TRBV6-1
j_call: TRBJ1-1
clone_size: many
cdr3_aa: CATTASRFMNTEAFF
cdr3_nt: TGTGCCACCACCGCGTCGAGATTCATGAACACTGAAGCTTTCTTT

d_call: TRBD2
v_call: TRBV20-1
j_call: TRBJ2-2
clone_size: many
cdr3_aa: CSAHRGGPNTGELFF
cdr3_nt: TGCAGTGCACACCGGGGGGGGCCGAACACCGGGGAGCTGTTTTTT

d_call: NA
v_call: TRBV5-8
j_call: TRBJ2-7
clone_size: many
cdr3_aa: CASSLAEGNEQYF
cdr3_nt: TGTGCCAGCAGCTTGGCCGAGGGGAACGAGCAGTACTTC

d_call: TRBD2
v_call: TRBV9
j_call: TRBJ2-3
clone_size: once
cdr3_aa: CASIVVSSSGGFTDTQYF
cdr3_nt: TGTGCCAGCATCGTAGTATCGTCTAGCGGGGGGTTCACAGATACGCAGTATTTT

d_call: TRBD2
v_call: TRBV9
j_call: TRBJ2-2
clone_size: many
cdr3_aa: CASSVGFERGETGELFF
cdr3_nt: TGTGCTAGCAGCGTAGGATTTGAGCGGGGTGAGACCGGGGAGCTGTTTTTT

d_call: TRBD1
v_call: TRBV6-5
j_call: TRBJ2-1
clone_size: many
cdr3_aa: CASSYSPPTGGIYNEQFF
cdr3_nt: TGTGCCAGCAGTTACTCGCCTCCTACAGGGGGGATCTACAATGAGCAGTTCTTC

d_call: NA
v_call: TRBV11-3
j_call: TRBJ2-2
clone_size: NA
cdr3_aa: CASSLVYYSGASRSNTGELFF
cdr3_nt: TGTGCCAGCAGCTTAGTTTATTACTCGGGGGCCAGTCGGTCGAACACCGGGGAGCTGTTTTTT

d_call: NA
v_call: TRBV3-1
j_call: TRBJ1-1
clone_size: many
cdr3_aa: CASTRGQTEAFF
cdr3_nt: TGTGCCAGCACCCGCGGGCAGACTGAAGCTTTCTTT

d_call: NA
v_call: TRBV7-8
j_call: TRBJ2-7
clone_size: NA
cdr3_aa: CASGLRTYEQYF
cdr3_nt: TGTGCCAGCGGCCTGCGTACCTACGAGCAGTACTTC

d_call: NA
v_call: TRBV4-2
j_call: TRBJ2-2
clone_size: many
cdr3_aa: CASSQEGREAGELFF
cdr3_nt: TGTGCCAGCAGCCAAGAGGGGCGGGAAGCCGGGGAGCTGTTTTTT